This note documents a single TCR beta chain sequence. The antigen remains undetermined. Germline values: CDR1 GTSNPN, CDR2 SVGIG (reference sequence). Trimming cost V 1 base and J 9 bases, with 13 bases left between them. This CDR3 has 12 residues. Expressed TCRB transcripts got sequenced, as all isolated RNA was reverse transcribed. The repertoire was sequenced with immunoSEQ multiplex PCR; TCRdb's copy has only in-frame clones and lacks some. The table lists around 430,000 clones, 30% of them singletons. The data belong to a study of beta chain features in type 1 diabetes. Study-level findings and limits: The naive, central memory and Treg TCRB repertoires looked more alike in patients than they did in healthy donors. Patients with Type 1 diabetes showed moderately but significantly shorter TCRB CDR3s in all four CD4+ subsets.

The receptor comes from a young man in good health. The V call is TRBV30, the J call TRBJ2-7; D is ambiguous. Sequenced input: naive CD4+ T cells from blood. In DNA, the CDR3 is TGTGCCTGGAGTGCTCTACCTTTCGGGCAGTACTTC. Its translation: CAWSALPFGQYF.